What follows is one TCR beta chain and its context. As yet, its antigen is unknown. This entry is derived from a study of early T cells in non-severe SARS-CoV-2 infection. Turning to the study itself: Investigators sequenced bulk RNA drawn from unsorted whole blood, and chains remained unpaired. Study results and caveats: Sequences matched to VDJdb favored anti-spike CD8 responses, while private and CD4 specificities were missed.

V gave up 3 bases and J gave up 5 bases; unmatched junction bases: 5. CDR3 size: 13 residues. Germline values: CDR1 DFQATT, CDR2 SNEGSKA (reference sequence). cDNA molecules, individually, were tagged with unique molecular identifiers. From the 5' RACE reads, TCRdb called clonotypes with MiXCR, one entry per CDR3 protein. The sample lists roughly 49,000 distinct CDR3 sequences, 4% to 5% occurring once. The J gene is TRBJ2-7, the V gene TRBV20-1; 9 nucleotides line up with TRBD1. The receptor comes from an adult who was a healthcare worker with PCR-confirmed SARS-CoV-2 infection or an uninfected control (not recorded which). The specimen was whole blood. The DNA of the CDR3 is TGCAGTGCTAGTCCGGGACAGGGAGACGAGCAGTACTTC. Translation: CSASPGQGDEQYF.